This T cell receptor (beta chain) was sequenced during a study of blood T cell repertoires in COVID-19. Study as a whole: Some COVID-19 samples were acute and others convalescent; all came from the United States, Italy and Spain. T cells, B-cell-depleted T cells, or PBMCs supplied cDNA or gDNA.

Authors' data handling: How many nucleated cells were present was estimated from reference gene primer amplification. TCRdb's table, derived via immunoSEQ multiplex PCR, lists solely in-frame clones and lacks some. The V and J calls and the clone size are those of that table, but D and trimming were determined from the DNA. Among under 200,000 clones listed, roughly three quarters were seen once. Seattle's cohort entered during active infection and was followed longitudinally. This clone was counted only a few times. This CDR3 region has 17 residues. After removal of 7 bases from V and 0 bases from J, the junction contained 12 bases not matched to a gene. Germline CDR1 and CDR2: ENHRY and SYGVKD.

This TCR derives from a woman in her thirties or forties with COVID-19, enrolled during active disease. This rearrangement joins TRBV10-3 to TRBJ1-3; TRBD1 aligns across 7 bases. Sample: peripheral blood. The CDR3 region is CAIIEGGQTSSGNTIYF. CDR3 DNA sequence: TGTGCCATCATCGAAGGGGGACAGACGAGCTCTGGAAACACCATATATTTT.